This TCR beta chain was found in a study of control samples from healthy donors and cancer patients. The CDR3 spans 14 residues. Trimming removed 4 bases at V and 4 bases at J, with 12 bases between. Germline-derived CDR1 and CDR2 are SGHDT and YYEEEE. Data came from immunoSEQ multiplex PCR; TCRdb stores just in-frame clones and leaves some out. This sample carries about 170,000 clones, about nine tenths of them seen once, and the ten largest clones take roughly 1.6%. The source of this sequence is a woman under 40 in good health. Specimen: blood. The chain joins TRBV5-6 to TRBJ1-3; D uncertain. CDR3 nucleotides: TGTGCCAGCAGCCGCTCCGGTGGAGGAAACACCATATATTTT. This sequence encodes CASSRSGGGNTIYF. Filled out from reference TRBV5-6 and TRBJ1-3, the complete variable domain reads DAGVTQSPTHLIKTRGQQVTLRCSPKSGHDTVSWYQQALGQGPQFIFQYYEEEERQRGNFPDRFSGHQFPNYSSELNVNALLLGDSALYLCASSRSGGGNTIYFGEGSWLTVV.